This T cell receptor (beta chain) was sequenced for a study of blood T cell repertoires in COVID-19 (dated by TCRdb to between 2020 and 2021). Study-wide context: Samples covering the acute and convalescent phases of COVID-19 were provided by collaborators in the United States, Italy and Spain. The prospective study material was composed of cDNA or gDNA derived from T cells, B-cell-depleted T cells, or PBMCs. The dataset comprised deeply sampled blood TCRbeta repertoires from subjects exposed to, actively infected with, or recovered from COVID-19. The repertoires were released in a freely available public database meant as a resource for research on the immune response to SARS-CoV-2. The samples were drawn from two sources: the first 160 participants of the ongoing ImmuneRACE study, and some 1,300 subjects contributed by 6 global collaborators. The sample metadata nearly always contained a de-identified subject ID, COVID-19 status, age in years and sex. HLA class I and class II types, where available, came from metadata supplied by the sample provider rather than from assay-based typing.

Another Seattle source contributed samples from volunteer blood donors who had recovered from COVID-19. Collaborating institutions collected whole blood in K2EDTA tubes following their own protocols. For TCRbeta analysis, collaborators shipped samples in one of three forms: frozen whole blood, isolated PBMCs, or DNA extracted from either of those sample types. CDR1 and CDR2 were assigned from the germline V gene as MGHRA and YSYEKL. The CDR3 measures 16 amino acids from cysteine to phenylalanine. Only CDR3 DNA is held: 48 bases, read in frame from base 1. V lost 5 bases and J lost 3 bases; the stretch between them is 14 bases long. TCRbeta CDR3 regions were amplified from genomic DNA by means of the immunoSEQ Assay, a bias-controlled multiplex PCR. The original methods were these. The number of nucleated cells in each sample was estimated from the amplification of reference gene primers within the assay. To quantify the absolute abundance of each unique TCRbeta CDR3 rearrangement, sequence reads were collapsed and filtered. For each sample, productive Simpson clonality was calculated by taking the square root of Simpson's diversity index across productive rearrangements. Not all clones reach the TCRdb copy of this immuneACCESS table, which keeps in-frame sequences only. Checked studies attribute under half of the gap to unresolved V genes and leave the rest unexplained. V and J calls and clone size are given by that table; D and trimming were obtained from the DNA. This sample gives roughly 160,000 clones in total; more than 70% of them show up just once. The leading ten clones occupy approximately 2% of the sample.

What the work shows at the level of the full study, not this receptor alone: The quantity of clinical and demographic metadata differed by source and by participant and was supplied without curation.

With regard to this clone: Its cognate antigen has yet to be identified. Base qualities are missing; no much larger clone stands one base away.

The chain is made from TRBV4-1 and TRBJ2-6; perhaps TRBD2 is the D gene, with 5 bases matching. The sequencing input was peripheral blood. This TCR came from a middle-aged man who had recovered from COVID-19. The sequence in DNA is TGCGCCAGCAGCGCTCGGGGTAGGGATGGGGCCAACGTCCTGACTTTC. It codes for CASSARGRDGANVLTF.